The rows below give T cell receptor beta chains drawn from one sample of a study of blood T cell repertoires in COVID-19. The protocol was immunoSEQ multiplex PCR, while the TCRdb copy is restricted to in-frame clones and leaves out a portion. Counted here are 150,000 to 200,000 clones, roughly nine tenths occurring once; the ten biggest clones make up around 2.3%. Specimen: peripheral blood. Source of these receptors: a man aged 70 or older with active or convalescent COVID-19. Each CDR3 is given with its conserved first and last residue. The order of the fields is clone size, D gene, V gene, J gene, CDR3 protein, CDR3 DNA. D genes are given only for firm matches. Expanded clones get a size class; other rows say once, few or many, or leave the size out.

clone_size: few; d_call: TRBD1; v_call: TRBV3-1/TRBV3-2; j_call: TRBJ2-2; cdr3_aa: CASSPGTGVYGELFF; cdr3_nt: TGTGCCAGCAGCCCCGGGACAGGGGTGTACGGGGAGCTGTTTTTT
clone_size: once; d_call: -; v_call: TRBV20-1; j_call: TRBJ2-4; cdr3_aa: CSASRGLSIQYF; cdr3_nt: TGCAGTGCTAGTAGAGGGTTGAGCATTCAGTACTTC
clone_size: -; d_call: TRBD2; v_call: TRBV28; j_call: TRBJ2-1; cdr3_aa: CASSFSGEGYNEQFF; cdr3_nt: TGTGCCAGCAGTTTCAGCGGGGAGGGGTACAATGAGCAGTTCTTC
clone_size: -; d_call: TRBD1; v_call: TRBV5-4; j_call: TRBJ2-7; cdr3_aa: CASSMGTGSYEQYF; cdr3_nt: TGTGCCAGCAGCATGGGGACAGGGTCCTACGAGCAGTACTTC
clone_size: -; d_call: TRBD1; v_call: TRBV28; j_call: TRBJ2-3; cdr3_aa: CASRRQGSEDTQYF; cdr3_nt: TGTGCCAGCAGGCGACAGGGCAGCGAAGATACGCAGTATTTT
clone_size: -; d_call: -; v_call: TRBV5-4; j_call: TRBJ1-2; cdr3_aa: CASSSDPGLRSGGYTF; cdr3_nt: TGTGCCAGCAGCTCGGATCCGGGACTCCGCTCCGGCGGCTACACCTTC
clone_size: -; d_call: TRBD1; v_call: TRBV6-2/TRBV6-3; j_call: TRBJ2-3; cdr3_aa: CASSYTDRETDTQYF; cdr3_nt: TGTGCCAGCAGTTACACCGACAGGGAGACAGATACGCAGTATTTT
clone_size: -; d_call: TRBD1; v_call: TRBV2; j_call: TRBJ1-5; cdr3_aa: CASNEGAHNQPQHF; cdr3_nt: TGTGCCAGCAATGAGGGGGCCCATAATCAGCCCCAGCATTTT
clone_size: -; d_call: TRBD2; v_call: TRBV5-1; j_call: TRBJ2-5; cdr3_aa: CASSPLAGGAETQYF; cdr3_nt: TGCGCCAGCAGCCCCCTCGCGGGGGGGGCGGAGACCCAGTACTTC
clone_size: -; d_call: -; v_call: TRBV10-2; j_call: TRBJ2-2; cdr3_aa: CASRETESTGELFF; cdr3_nt: TGCGCCAGCAGGGAAACAGAGAGCACCGGGGAGCTGTTTTTT
clone_size: -; d_call: -; v_call: TRBV5-1; j_call: TRBJ2-3; cdr3_aa: CASSLYLGSTDTQYF; cdr3_nt: TGCGCCAGCAGCTTGTATCTAGGAAGCACAGATACGCAGTATTTT
clone_size: -; d_call: -; v_call: TRBV7-6; j_call: TRBJ1-3; cdr3_aa: CASSLSLTRGNTIYF; cdr3_nt: TGTGCCAGCAGCCTAAGTTTGACTAGAGGAAACACCATATATTTT
clone_size: -; d_call: TRBD1; v_call: TRBV7-9; j_call: TRBJ2-6; cdr3_aa: CATPGTVFSGANVLTF; cdr3_nt: TGTGCCACCCCCGGGACAGTTTTCTCTGGGGCCAACGTCCTGACTTTC
clone_size: few; d_call: TRBD1; v_call: TRBV19; j_call: TRBJ1-3; cdr3_aa: CASSPGGRSGNTIYF; cdr3_nt: TGTGCCAGTAGTCCAGGGGGCAGGTCTGGAAACACCATATATTTT
clone_size: -; d_call: -; v_call: TRBV3-1/TRBV3-2; j_call: TRBJ2-1; cdr3_aa: CASSQFAGSYNEQFF; cdr3_nt: TGTGCCAGCAGCCAATTTGCGGGGAGCTACAATGAGCAGTTCTTC
clone_size: -; d_call: -; v_call: TRBV5-6; j_call: TRBJ1-2; cdr3_aa: CASSLLGAANGYTF; cdr3_nt: TGTGCCAGCAGCTTGTTGGGCGCCGCAAACGGCTACACCTTC
clone_size: -; d_call: -; v_call: TRBV27; j_call: TRBJ1-3; cdr3_aa: CASTFRVDCGNTIYF; cdr3_nt: TGTGCCAGCACATTCAGGGTGGATTGTGGAAACACCATATATTTT
clone_size: -; d_call: TRBD1; v_call: TRBV27; j_call: TRBJ2-7; cdr3_aa: CASARGQVSYEQYF; cdr3_nt: TGTGCCAGCGCCCGGGGACAGGTTAGCTACGAGCAGTACTTC
clone_size: once; d_call: TRBD1; v_call: TRBV6-5; j_call: TRBJ2-7; cdr3_aa: CASSLGGTGGSYEQYF; cdr3_nt: TGTGCCAGCAGTTTGGGGGGGACAGGGGGATCCTACGAGCAGTACTTC
clone_size: -; d_call: -; v_call: TRBV6-2/TRBV6-3; j_call: TRBJ1-1; cdr3_aa: CASSHGTEAFF; cdr3_nt: TGTGCCAGCAGTCACGGGACAGAAGCTTTCTTT
clone_size: -; d_call: TRBD2; v_call: TRBV7-2; j_call: TRBJ2-1; cdr3_aa: CASSFASGSYNEQFF; cdr3_nt: TGTGCCAGCAGCTTTGCTAGCGGCTCCTACAATGAGCAGTTCTTC
clone_size: few; d_call: -; v_call: TRBV5-4; j_call: TRBJ2-7; cdr3_aa: CASSPRVSNEQYF; cdr3_nt: TGTGCCAGCAGCCCACGGGTCTCCAACGAGCAGTACTTC
clone_size: once; d_call: -; v_call: TRBV18; j_call: TRBJ2-6; cdr3_aa: CASSPPGQRISSGANVLTF; cdr3_nt: TGTGCCAGCTCACCGCCAGGACAGAGGATTTCCTCTGGGGCCAACGTCCTGACTTTC
clone_size: -; d_call: -; v_call: TRBV3-1/TRBV3-2; j_call: TRBJ1-6; cdr3_aa: CASDAGPVTLHF; cdr3_nt: TGTGCCAGTGATGCAGGGCCTGTAACCCTCCACTTT
clone_size: few; d_call: TRBD1; v_call: TRBV7-9; j_call: TRBJ1-5; cdr3_aa: CASSIQGFNQPQHF; cdr3_nt: TGTGCCAGCAGTATACAGGGGTTTAATCAGCCCCAGCATTTT
clone_size: -; d_call: TRBD1; v_call: TRBV6-2/TRBV6-3; j_call: TRBJ2-1; cdr3_aa: CASSKARQGPGSNEQFF; cdr3_nt: TGTGCCAGCAGTAAGGCACGACAGGGGCCTGGAAGCAATGAGCAGTTCTTC
clone_size: -; d_call: TRBD2; v_call: TRBV2; j_call: TRBJ2-1; cdr3_aa: CASSLATSGGTYNEQFF; cdr3_nt: TGTGCCAGCAGCCTAGCAACTAGCGGGGGGACCTACAATGAGCAGTTCTTC
clone_size: once; d_call: -; v_call: TRBV28; j_call: TRBJ2-7; cdr3_aa: CASSQIRDKSYEQYF; cdr3_nt: TGTGCCAGCAGTCAGATCCGGGACAAGTCATACGAGCAGTACTTC
clone_size: -; d_call: -; v_call: TRBV28; j_call: TRBJ1-2; cdr3_aa: CASSFLLSGGGYGYTF; cdr3_nt: TGTGCCAGCAGTTTCCTCCTCTCGGGGGGGGGCTATGGCTACACCTTC
clone_size: -; d_call: TRBD1; v_call: TRBV5-1; j_call: TRBJ1-1; cdr3_aa: CASRETGGVGTEAFF; cdr3_nt: TGCGCCAGCAGAGAGACAGGGGGCGTAGGGACTGAAGCTTTCTTT
clone_size: -; d_call: -; v_call: TRBV28; j_call: TRBJ1-3; cdr3_aa: CASSLLGATVSGNTIYF; cdr3_nt: TGTGCCAGCAGTTTATTAGGGGCGACAGTATCTGGAAACACCATATATTTT
clone_size: -; d_call: TRBD2; v_call: TRBV15; j_call: TRBJ2-5; cdr3_aa: CATSRDQAGGLETQYF; cdr3_nt: TGTGCCACCAGCAGAGACCAAGCGGGGGGGCTTGAGACCCAGTACTTC
clone_size: -; d_call: -; v_call: TRBV19; j_call: TRBJ1-1; cdr3_aa: CASTGFMNTEAFF; cdr3_nt: TGTGCCAGCACAGGGTTTATGAACACTGAAGCTTTCTTT
clone_size: once; d_call: TRBD2; v_call: TRBV5-4; j_call: TRBJ2-2; cdr3_aa: CASSKGTSGGAGTGELFF; cdr3_nt: TGTGCCAGCAGCAAAGGGACTAGCGGGGGGGCGGGCACCGGGGAGCTGTTTTTT
clone_size: -; d_call: -; v_call: TRBV4-3; j_call: TRBJ1-4; cdr3_aa: CASSQGDGHPNEKLFF; cdr3_nt: TGCGCCAGCAGCCAAGGGGATGGACACCCTAATGAAAAACTGTTTTTT
clone_size: -; d_call: TRBD2; v_call: TRBV7-2; j_call: TRBJ2-5; cdr3_aa: CASSLGAGGPATQYF; cdr3_nt: TGTGCCAGCAGCTTAGGGGCGGGGGGGCCTGCGACCCAGTACTTC